The present TCR beta chain was sequenced within a study of prognosis after radiotherapy for stage I lung cancer. This clonotype showed up many times. V shed 5 bases and J shed 0 bases, with 21 bases lying between them. Germline assignment: CDR1 SGHRS and CDR2 YFSETQ. This CDR3 has 19 residues. Amplification of TCR beta CDR3 from genomic DNA used two-round multiplex PCR. It was primers specific to each TRBV and TRBJ gene that first-round PCR used. A single record per CDR3 protein comes from TCRdb applying MiXCR to the multiplex PCR reads. Among tens of thousands of distinct CDR3 sequences listed, about 37% were seen once.

The chain joins TRBV5-1 to TRBJ2-6; tentatively, D is TRBD1 or TRBD2 (5 bases each). Sequencing was performed on PBMCs, taken before or after stereotactic body radiation therapy (not recorded which). The clonotype was recovered from a donor at least 50 years old with non-small cell lung cancer. CDR3 sequence reads: CASRLNVWDGISGANVLTF. CDR3 coding DNA: TGCGCCAGCAGGTTGAACGTTTGGGACGGAATCTCTGGGGCCAACGTCCTGACTTTC.